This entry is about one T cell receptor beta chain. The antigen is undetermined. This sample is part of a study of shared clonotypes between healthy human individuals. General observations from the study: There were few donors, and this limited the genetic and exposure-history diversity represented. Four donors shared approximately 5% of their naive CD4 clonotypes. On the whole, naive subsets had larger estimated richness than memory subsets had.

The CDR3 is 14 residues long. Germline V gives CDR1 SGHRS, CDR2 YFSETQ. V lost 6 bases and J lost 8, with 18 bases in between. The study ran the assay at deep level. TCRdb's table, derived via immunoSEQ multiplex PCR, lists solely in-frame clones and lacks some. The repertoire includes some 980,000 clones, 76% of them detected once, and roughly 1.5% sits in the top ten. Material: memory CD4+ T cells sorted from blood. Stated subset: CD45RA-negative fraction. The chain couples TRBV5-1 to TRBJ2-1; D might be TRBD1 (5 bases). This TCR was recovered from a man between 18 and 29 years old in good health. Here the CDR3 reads CASNSQTRADEQFF. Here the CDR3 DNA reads TGCGCCAGCAACTCCCAAACCAGGGCCGATGAGCAGTTCTTC.